A selection of T cell receptor beta chains follows, all from one sample in a study of tumor-infiltrating lymphocytes in primary liver carcinoma. TCRdb re-called the multiplex PCR reads through MiXCR, storing one row per CDR3 protein. The sample has more than 70,000 distinct CDR3 sequences, 69% seen once. Sequenced sample: tumor-adjacent normal liver tissue. The receptors derive from a man aged 35-49 years with primary liver carcinoma and hepatitis B virus infection. The conserved cysteine and the conserved F or W are not part of the CDR3 here.

j_gene | v_gene | CDR3aa
TRBJ2-1 | TRBV5-6 | ASSRGLAGVLTYNEQF
TRBJ2-5 | TRBV11-2 | ASSLIAGGARVQETQY
TRBJ2-7 | TRBV4-2 | AIIQAASGVSYEQY
TRBJ2-2 | TRBV11-2 | ASSVVRELL
TRBJ1-1 | TRBV25-1 | ASSDPGRGNAEAF
TRBJ1-2 | TRBV4-3 | AINQDGRQVYGYT
TRBJ2-3 | TRBV2 | ATLGREGQDTQY
TRBJ2-3 | TRBV12-3/TRBV12-4 | ARSLARWGPSTDTQY
TRBJ2-3 | TRBV4-2 | ASSQGFSRLTDTQY
TRBJ1-4 | TRBV12-3/TRBV12-4 | TGSLLGDEKLF
TRBJ2-7 | TRBV4-1 | ASSQELGGGYEQN